The 30 T cell receptor beta chains reported below all come from one sample, sequenced in a study of human T cells and chemical hapten exposure. As to time point: patch test 2, 6 weeks after DPC sensitization. Stated treatment: therapeutic diphenylcyclopropenone sensitization with weekly scalp DPC. TCRdb reanalysed the RACE reads using MiXCR and keeps one entry per CDR3 protein. The data show about 73,000 distinct CDR3 sequences, with 7.5% to 9.5% seen just once and around 3.5% held by the top ten. Sequenced here: whole blood, sampled in connection with sensitization to the hapten diphenylcyclopropenone (DPC). The source of these receptors is a woman aged 45-65 years with alopecia areata. Some clones in this sample may be carry-over from other donors' samples.

The table lists this clonotype with a few counts. This rearrangement joins TRBV18 to TRBJ1-2; D is unclear. Deletions cut 5 bases from V and 5 bases from J, with 9 bases between. CDR3 length: 12 amino acids. The germline V gene has CDR1 KGHSH and CDR2 LQKENI. The DNA for the CDR3 is TGTGCCAGCTCAACCGGGATTTATGGCTACACCTTC. The encoded protein is CASSTGIYGYTF.

There are a few counts of this clonotype. The chain combines TRBV7-2 with TRBJ2-1; D is unclear. V lost 3 bases to trimming and J lost 4 bases, with 7 bases between them. The germline V gene has CDR1 SGHTA and CDR2 FQGNSA. The CDR3 is made up of 13 amino acids. The CDR3 DNA reads as TGTGCCAGCAGCTTTCTGGGTTACAATGAGCAGTTCTTC. It codes for CASSFLGYNEQFF.

The gene calls are TRBV12-3 or TRBV12-4 and TRBJ2-1; 8 bases line up with TRBD2. The V and J ends lost 5 bases and 5 bases, in that order; junction bases with no gene match: 11. The CDR3 has 16 residues. The CDR3 spells CASSLRVTSEDNEQFF. The CDR3 DNA follows: TGTGCCAGCAGTCTGAGGGTGACTAGCGAGGACAATGAGCAGTTCTTC.

This clonotype was picked up many times. This sequence joins TRBV5-1 and TRBJ2-5; a possible D gene is TRBD1 (6 bases). Germline assignment: CDR1 SGHRS and CDR2 YFSETQ. The CDR3 totals 14 residues. V was clipped by 3 bases and J by 2 bases, with 11 bases between them. CDR3 protein: CASSSRQDQETQYF. CDR3 DNA: TGCGCCAGCAGCTCACGACAGGATCAAGAGACCCAGTACTTC.

This clonotype was counted at least ten times. V and J are TRBV6-6 and TRBJ1-5; D is uncertain. The V end was cut by 7 bases, the J end by 5 bases, with 18 bases between. Germline V gives CDR1 MNHNY, CDR2 SVGAGI (reference sequence). The CDR3 extends over 15 amino acids. The CDR3 nucleotides read TGTGCCAGCACCCTTCGGAGTCCCGGGCATCAGCCCCAGCATTTT. Its protein product is CASTLRSPGHQPQHF.

The chain links TRBV29-1 to TRBJ1-5; D possibly corresponds to TRBD1 (5 bases). The V gene's germline CDR1 is SQVTM and CDR2 ANQGSEA. The V and J ends lost 7 bases and 5 bases respectively, with 12 bases between them. This CDR3 is built from 12 residues. The CDR3 spells CSAAAGDQPQHF. In DNA, the CDR3 is TGCAGCGCTGCTGCGGGGGATCAGCCCCAGCATTTT.

The chain carries TRBV2 and TRBJ2-5; no reliable D call. CDR1 is SNHLY and CDR2 is FYNNEI in the germline V gene. This CDR3 comprises 13 residues. Trimming cost V 3 bases and J 7 bases, with 12 bases left between them. The CDR3: CASSDMGIATQYF. The CDR3 DNA reads TGTGCCAGCAGTGACATGGGGATAGCGACCCAGTACTTC.

This clonotype was counted many times. The chain is built from TRBV15 and TRBJ1-5; D is undetermined. The length of the CDR3 is 19 residues. Per the germline V gene, CDR1 is LNHNV and CDR2 is YYDKDF (reference sequence). V gave up 0 bases and J gave up 0 bases, with 18 bases separating them. The chain's CDR3 is CATSREPGRLTSSNQPQHF. The CDR3 nucleotides read TGTGCCACCAGCAGAGAACCGGGCAGGTTAACTTCTAGCAATCAGCCCCAGCATTTT.

There are many counts of this clonotype. The CDR3 protein is CASSGRGGGYNEQFF. Written as DNA, the CDR3 is TGTGCCAGCAGTGGACGCGGGGGGGGCTACAATGAGCAGTTCTTC. This chain joins TRBV2 and TRBJ2-1; TRBD2 matches at 9 bases. Germline-derived CDR1 and CDR2 are SNHLY and FYNNEI. The CDR3 length is 15 residues. Trimming at V came to 4 bases and at J to 3 bases, leaving 4 bases not matched to a gene. The full variable domain, rest sourced from reference TRBV2 and TRBJ2-1, is EPEVTQTPSHQVTQMGQEVILRCVPISNHLYFYWYRQILGQKVEFLVSFYNNEISEKSEIFDDQFSVERPDGSNFTLKIRSTKLEDSAMYFCASSGRGGGYNEQFFGPGTRLTVL.

The table lists this clonotype with many counts. This chain links TRBV6-5 with TRBJ1-2; D call uncertain. CDR3 length: 13 amino acids. Deletions cut 2 bases from V and 3 bases from J, with 7 bases between. Germline-derived CDR1 and CDR2 are MNHEY and SVGAGI. The CDR3, as DNA: TGTGCCAGCAGTTACGGGCAGCACTATGGCTACACCTTC. Its protein product is CASSYGQHYGYTF.

The rearrangement joins TRBV30 to TRBJ1-6; D is uncertain. The V end lost 2 bases, the J end lost 10 bases, and 9 bases lay between the germline ends. The CDR3 runs 12 residues. Germline CDR1 reads GTSNPN; CDR2 reads SVGIG (reference sequence). The CDR3 DNA sequence: TGTGCCTGGAGTTCAGAGGAATCACCCCTCCACTTT. It is translated as CAWSSEESPLHF.

There are a few counts of this clonotype. This sequence joins TRBV29-1 and TRBJ2-1; D not resolved. Trimming cost V 7 bases and J 0 bases, with 10 bases left between them. This CDR3 is 13 amino acids long. Germline V gene lookup returns CDR1 SQVTM and CDR2 ANQGSEA. In DNA, the CDR3 is TGCAGCGGAACAGTAGTCTCCTACAATGAGCAGTTCTTC. It is translated as CSGTVVSYNEQFF.

This sequence joins TRBV18 and TRBJ1-2; 7 bases agree with TRBD1. The length of the CDR3 is 15 residues. J was trimmed by 0 bases and V by 3 bases; bases with no gene match: 4. The germline V gene has CDR1 KGHSH and CDR2 LQKENI. The CDR3 protein is CASSPTGATNYGYTF. The CDR3 DNA sequence: TGTGCCAGCTCACCTACAGGGGCAACTAACTATGGCTACACCTTC.

This clonotype was found many times. This chain links TRBV29-1 with TRBJ1-1; possible D gene TRBD1, 5 bases. CDR1 is SQVTM, CDR2 ANQGSEA, per germline. CDR3 length equals 12 residues. With 3 bases removed from V and 4 bases from J, the gap between germline ends came to 9 bases. In DNA, the CDR3 is TGCAGCGTTGAGGGCGGGACCACTGAAGCTTTCTTT. Its translation is CSVEGGTTEAFF.

V and J are TRBV6-1 and TRBJ1-1; D not certain. V dropped 4 bases and J dropped 4 bases, with 10 bases sitting between them. CDR1 is MNHNS, CDR2 SASEGT, per germline. CDR3 length: 13 amino acids. The CDR3 DNA reads TGTGCCAGCAGTGCCATATTGAGCACTGAAGCTTTCTTT. Translating it yields CASSAILSTEAFF.

CDR3 sequence: CASSRGGNQETQYF. CDR3 DNA: TGTGCCAGCAGCAGAGGCGGGAACCAAGAGACCCAGTACTTC. The chain employs TRBV7-9 and TRBJ2-5, with D perhaps matching TRBD2 (6 bases). Trimming shortened V by 5 bases and J by 0 bases, and 10 bases separated the two germline ends. This CDR3 has 14 amino acids. Germline V gene data show CDR1 as SEHNR and CDR2 as FQNEAQ (reference sequence).

This sequence joins TRBV6-2 or TRBV6-3 and TRBJ1-5; TRBD1 is a possible D gene (6 bases). This CDR3 is built from 13 residues. V was clipped by 10 bases and J by 6 bases, with 16 bases between them. CDR1 and CDR2 (germline): MNHEY, SVGEGT. CDR3 sequence (DNA): TGTGCCACCAAAAGGGGGGCAGGTCAGCCCCAGCATTTT. Its protein is CATKRGAGQPQHF.

The chain has TRBV28 and TRBJ2-7, with D perhaps matching TRBD2 (7 bases). The V end was cut by 11 bases, the J end by 3 bases, with 17 bases between. Germline V lookup: CDR1 MDHEN, CDR2 SYDVKM. This CDR3 spans 13 amino acids. The CDR3 loop reads CASKGEGRYEQYF. CDR3 nucleotides: TGTGCCTCCAAGGGGGAGGGCCGCTACGAGCAGTACTTC.

In its sample, this clonotype was seen a few times. The chain recombines TRBV5-4 with TRBJ2-5; perhaps TRBD1 as D (6 bases). The germline V gene has CDR1 SGHNT and CDR2 YYREEE (reference sequence). This CDR3 spans 17 amino acids. V was pared by 0 bases and J by 5 bases, with 20 bases between. CDR3: CASSLGGPSGVYETQYF. CDR3 bases: TGTGCCAGCAGCTTGGGGGGGCCCAGCGGAGTTTATGAGACCCAGTACTTC.

The rearrangement joins TRBV2 to TRBJ2-3; 7 bases agree with TRBD2. The germline CDR1 and CDR2 sequences are SNHLY and FYNNEI. V trimming: 8 bases; J trimming: 0 bases; junction bases outside the gene matches: 8. The CDR3 loop spans 15 amino acids. Written as DNA, the CDR3 is TGTGCCAGCTTCTCCAGCGGGGTTAGCACAGATACGCAGTATTTT. Protein: CASFSSGVSTDTQYF. Looking up the rest from reference TRBV2 and TRBJ2-3 gives the full variable domain: EPEVTQTPSHQVTQMGQEVILRCVPISNHLYFYWYRQILGQKVEFLVSFYNNEISEKSEIFDDQFSVERPDGSNFTLKIRSTKLEDSAMYFCASFSSGVSTDTQYFGPGTRLTVL.

This clonotype was observed at least ten times. The rearrangement joins TRBV12-3 or TRBV12-4 to TRBJ2-5; TRBD2 is a possible D gene (6 bases). Between the trimmed V and J ends, which lost 5 bases and 3 bases, there was a span of 7 bases. The CDR3 covers 12 residues. The CDR3 coding sequence is TGTGCCAGCAGTCCGGGGGAAGAGACCCAGTACTTC. Amino acid sequence: CASSPGEETQYF.

This clonotype was observed a handful of times. The chain employs TRBV11-2 and TRBJ2-1; 13 bases map to TRBD2. The CDR3 consists of 15 residues. The germline gives CDR1 SGHAT, CDR2 FQNNGV. V shed 5 bases and J 13 bases; nucleotides not matched to a gene: 11. As DNA, the CDR3 is TGTGCCAGCAGCCCTCCGGGACTAGCGGGACGTTCTCAGTTCTTC. Translation gives CASSPPGLAGRSQFF.

The rearrangement uses TRBV27 and TRBJ1-1; 7 bases are a match to TRBD1. Per germline, CDR1 MNHEY and CDR2 SMNVEV (reference sequence). The CDR3 consists of 14 residues. Trimming took 1 base from V and 6 from J; bases not matched to a gene: 5. The CDR3 reads CASSLFGRGAEAFF. The CDR3 DNA reads TGTGCCAGCAGTTTATTCGGCAGGGGGGCTGAAGCTTTCTTT.

The rearrangement joins TRBV29-1 to TRBJ2-3; D unclear. V dropped 4 bases and J dropped 1 base, with 12 bases sitting between them. The CDR3 is made up of 14 amino acids. CDR1 and CDR2 (germline): SQVTM, ANQGSEA. This chain's CDR3 is CSVVLSPGTDTQYF. Here the CDR3 DNA reads TGCAGCGTTGTGCTGAGCCCCGGCACAGATACGCAGTATTTT.

This rearrangement joins TRBV5-6 to TRBJ2-3; TRBD1 matches 8 bases. Germline V gene lookup returns CDR1 SGHDT and CDR2 YYEEEE. The CDR3 runs 15 residues. J was trimmed by 2 bases and V by 4 bases; bases with no gene match: 6. DNA of the CDR3: TGTGCCAGCAGCATACGACAGGGGACCACAGATACGCAGTATTTT. It encodes CASSIRQGTTDTQYF.

This clonotype was seen many times. The rearrangement uses TRBV13 and TRBJ2-7; D ambiguous. Germline V lookup: CDR1 PRHDT, CDR2 FYEKMQ (reference sequence). Trimming stripped 2 bases from V and 2 bases from J, with 7 bases between. The CDR3 has 13 residues. The DNA for the CDR3 is TGTGCCAGCAGCTTAATAGGGACCTACGAGCAGTACTTC. Its protein is CASSLIGTYEQYF.

The chain couples TRBV14 to TRBJ2-7; 9 bases line up with TRBD1. Germline loops: CDR1 SGHDN, CDR2 FVKESK. The ends lost 2 bases at V and 0 bases at J; junction bases unmatched: 2. CDR3 length equals 15 residues. Written as DNA, the CDR3 is TGTGCCAGCAGCCAACCGGGACAGGGCTCCTACGAGCAGTACTTC. Amino acid sequence: CASSQPGQGSYEQYF.

J is TRBJ2-7 and V is TRBV5-1; 10 nucleotides line up with TRBD1. The CDR3 spans 14 residues. V shed 6 bases, J shed 6 bases, and the junction held 9 bases outside the gene matches. Germline V gene sequence: CDR1 SGHRS, CDR2 YFSETQ. The DNA for the CDR3 is TGCGCCAGCATCTCCGGGACAGGGGTCGGCGAGCAGTACTTC. Amino acids: CASISGTGVGEQYF. Supplemented by reference TRBV5-1 and TRBJ2-7, the full variable domain reads KAGVTQTPRYLIKTRGQQVTLSCSPISGHRSVSWYQQTPGQGLQFLFEYFSETQRNKGNFPGRFSGRQFSNSRSEMNVSTLELGDSALYLCASISGTGVGEQYFGPGTRLTVT.

This clonotype was recorded at least ten times. V usage is TRBV3-1 and J usage is TRBJ1-2; D perhaps matches TRBD1 (6 bases). Germline-derived CDR1 and CDR2 are LGHDT and YNNKEL (reference sequence). The germline V and J ends were trimmed by 6 bases and 3 bases, with 11 bases remaining between them. CDR3 length equals 13 residues. CDR3 protein: CASRNRVDYGYTF. The DNA for the CDR3 is TGTGCCAGCAGAAACAGGGTGGACTATGGCTACACCTTC.

This chain connects TRBV5-6 to TRBJ1-1; TRBD1 is a possible D gene (6 bases). The CDR3 spans 14 residues. Trimming cost V 2 bases and J 2 bases, with 10 bases left between them. The germline CDR1 and CDR2 sequences are SGHDT and YYEEEE. The CDR3 DNA reads as TGTGCCAGCAGCTTCCCGACAGGAAACACTGAAGCTTTCTTT. Protein: CASSFPTGNTEAFF.